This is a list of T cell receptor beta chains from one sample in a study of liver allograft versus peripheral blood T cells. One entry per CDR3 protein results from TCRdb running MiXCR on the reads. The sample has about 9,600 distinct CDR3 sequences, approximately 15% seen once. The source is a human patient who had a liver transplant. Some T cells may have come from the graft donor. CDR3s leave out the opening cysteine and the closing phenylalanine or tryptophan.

CDR3aa: SARGQGQANTGELF
v_gene: TRBV20-1
len: 14
j_gene: TRBJ2-2

CDR3aa: ATSDSRQVYGYT
v_gene: TRBV24-1
len: 12
j_gene: TRBJ1-2

CDR3aa: ASSLPVSPGTQY
v_gene: TRBV28
len: 12
j_gene: TRBJ2-3

CDR3aa: SARVAGVNNSPLH
v_gene: TRBV20-1
len: 13
j_gene: TRBJ1-6

CDR3aa: SVEDRGRGKDEQF
v_gene: TRBV29-1
len: 13
j_gene: TRBJ2-1

CDR3aa: ASSLEAGSNQPQH
v_gene: TRBV7-9
len: 13
j_gene: TRBJ1-5

CDR3aa: ASSNLRYSGNTIY
v_gene: TRBV19
len: 13
j_gene: TRBJ1-3

CDR3aa: ASSLTPGTDTGELF
v_gene: TRBV27
len: 14
j_gene: TRBJ2-2

CDR3aa: ASSLQENTEAF
v_gene: TRBV5-4
len: 11
j_gene: TRBJ1-1

CDR3aa: ASSMASGYYEQY
v_gene: TRBV18
len: 12
j_gene: TRBJ2-7

CDR3aa: ASRKAGLNVNQPQH
v_gene: TRBV28
len: 14
j_gene: TRBJ1-5

CDR3aa: AWTGSGGNTGELF
v_gene: TRBV30
len: 13
j_gene: TRBJ2-2

CDR3aa: ASRPGGPYSNQPQH
v_gene: TRBV28
len: 14
j_gene: TRBJ1-5

CDR3aa: ASSFEGYGYT
v_gene: TRBV28
len: 10
j_gene: TRBJ1-2

CDR3aa: ASGLEPRDPGTQY
v_gene: TRBV12-5
len: 13
j_gene: TRBJ2-5

CDR3aa: ASSFMTATNYGYT
v_gene: TRBV12-3/TRBV12-4
len: 13
j_gene: TRBJ1-2

CDR3aa: ASGWGRSEQY
v_gene: TRBV7-9
len: 10
j_gene: TRBJ2-7

CDR3aa: SAREDSPGELF
v_gene: TRBV29-1
len: 11
j_gene: TRBJ2-2